One TCR beta chain is described in this entry. Trimming stripped 6 bases from V and 1 base from J, with 13 bases between. Germline CDR1 and CDR2: MNHNS and SASEGT. CDR3 size: 15 residues. The data are from a study of cytotoxic CD8 clonotypes in ibrutinib-treated CLL. Produced via immunoSEQ multiplex PCR; TCRdb's table is partial and in-frame only. The profile shows about 140,000 clones, approximately 90% of them singletons. The chain is built from TRBV6-1 and TRBJ1-3; possible D gene TRBD1, 5 bases. The receptor comes from a human donor with chronic lymphocytic leukemia. Specimen: PBMCs, collected after 12 months of ibrutinib treatment. CDR3 protein: CASSPPSGSGNTIYF. The CDR3 DNA is TGTGCCAGCAGCCCCCCTTCAGGGTCTGGAAACACCATATATTTT.